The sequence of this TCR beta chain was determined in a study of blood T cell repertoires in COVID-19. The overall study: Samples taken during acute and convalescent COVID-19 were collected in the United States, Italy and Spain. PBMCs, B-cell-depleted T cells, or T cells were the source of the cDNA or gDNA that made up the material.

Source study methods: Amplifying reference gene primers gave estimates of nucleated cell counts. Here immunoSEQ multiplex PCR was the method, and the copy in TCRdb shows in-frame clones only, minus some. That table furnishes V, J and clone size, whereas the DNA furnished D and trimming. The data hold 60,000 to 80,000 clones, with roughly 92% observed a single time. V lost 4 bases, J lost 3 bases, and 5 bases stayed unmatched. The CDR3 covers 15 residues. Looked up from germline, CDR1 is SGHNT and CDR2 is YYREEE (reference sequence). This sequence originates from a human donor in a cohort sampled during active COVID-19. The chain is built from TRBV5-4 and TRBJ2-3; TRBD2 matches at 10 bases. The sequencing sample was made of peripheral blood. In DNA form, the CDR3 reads TGTGCCAGCAGCCCCAGCGGGAGGGGAACAGATACGCAGTATTTT. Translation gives CASSPSGRGTDTQYF.